What follows are 2 T cell receptor beta chains derived from one specimen sequenced in a study of post-analysis software for immune sequencing data (dated by TCRdb to the mid-2010s). Their antigens remain unidentified. General study outcomes and caveats: Significantly higher frequencies in patients than in controls were found for roughly 5 TRBV segments, including TRBV5-6, TRBV5-1 and TRBV20-1.

Library preparation employed PCR. The sample was run on an Illumina HiSeq 2500. Unique molecular identifiers were incorporated into TCR beta cDNA libraries to reduce PCR and sequencing biases. TCRdb's own reprocessing of the public reads used fastp at Q25 and MiXCR and kept productive beta chains. Each CDR3 protein gets just one entry, which takes the most common genes and DNA from the rows behind it. In all, the sample holds approximately 660,000 distinct CDR3 sequences, and 55% to 70% of those were seen once. The ten largest clones take up approximately 10% of the sample. Material for sequencing was blood. The receptors here all came from a girl between 2 and 10 years old with multiple sclerosis.

The chain carries TRBV11-3 and TRBJ1-2; D may be TRBD1 (6 bases). The V end lost 5 bases, the J end lost 4 bases, and 17 bases lay between the germline ends. The CDR3 covers 15 residues. Germline loops: CDR1 SGHNT, CDR2 YENEEA. CDR3 protein: CASSPTKTGIYGYTF. In DNA form, the CDR3 reads TGTGCCAGCAGCCCCACCAAAACAGGGATCTATGGCTACACCTTC.

This sequence joins TRBV12-3 or TRBV12-4 and TRBJ1-2; tentative D call: TRBD1 (5 bases). V lost 7 bases and J lost 6, with 18 bases in between. The CDR3 is 14 amino acids. CDR3 sequence (DNA): TGTGCCAGCAAGGCCCCAGGACAAATGGATGGCTACACCTTC. Protein: CASKAPGQMDGYTF.